This T cell receptor beta chain was captured by sequencing in a study of cytomegalovirus exposure and HLA in healthy donors. As concerns this clone: The target antigen is unknown.

A multiplex PCR was run with 60 Vbeta primers and 13 Jbeta primers. The protocol was immunoSEQ multiplex PCR, while the TCRdb copy is restricted to in-frame clones and leaves out a portion. The sample has about 94,000 clones, 81% seen once. Each donor was nominally healthy when sampled (though unrecorded immune exposures were likely). General study points: For most TCR sequences rarity was the rule, although some public TCRs occurred in many donors. A highly shared variant cluster was judged a likely technical artifact.

Sequencing input: PBMCs. The TCR originated in a human donor in good health.

The DNA of the CDR3 is TGTGCCAGCAGCTCATATGGCAGGGGCATCAATCAGCCCCAGCATTTT. It codes for CASSSYGRGINQPQHF. The J gene is TRBJ1-5, the V gene TRBV7-8; D is perhaps TRBD1 (6 bases). Trimming took 4 bases from V and 3 from J, leaving 16 bases between them. The CDR3 consists of 16 residues. Germline CDR1 SGHVS, CDR2 FQNEAQ.